Each of the 32 T cell receptor beta chains below was sequenced from the same sample in a study of human T cells and chemical hapten exposure. TCRdb re-called the RACE reads with MiXCR, one entry per CDR3 protein. The sample lists about 380,000 distinct CDR3 sequences; more than 4.5% were seen once. Documented time point: patch test 1, 2 weeks after DPC sensitization. Documented treatment: therapeutic diphenylcyclopropenone sensitization with weekly scalp DPC. Sequences were derived from whole blood, sampled in connection with sensitization to the hapten diphenylcyclopropenone (DPC). The source of these receptors is a woman aged 45-60 years with alopecia areata. Some clones in this sample may be carry-over from other donors' samples.

This chain connects TRBV12-3 or TRBV12-4 to TRBJ2-7; no clear D gene. The CDR3 is made up of 15 amino acids. Trimming removed 5 bases from V and 5 bases from J, with 19 bases in between. The CDR3: CASSAPIRAEDEQYF. In DNA, the CDR3 is TGTGCCAGCAGTGCTCCGATCCGGGCAGAGGACGAGCAGTACTTC.

This clonotype was found many times. The rearrangement links TRBV9 to TRBJ2-7; TRBD1 matches 8 bases. CDR3 length: 15 residues. Germline assignment: CDR1 SGDLS and CDR2 YYNGEE. The J segment lost 2 bases and the V segment lost 0 bases, leaving 4 bases of the junction unmatched. Here the CDR3 reads CASSVGGRGPYEQYF. DNA for the CDR3: TGTGCCAGCAGCGTAGGCGGCAGGGGGCCCTACGAGCAGTACTTC. Looking up the rest from reference TRBV9 and TRBJ2-7 gives the full variable domain: DSGVTQTPKHLITATGQRVTLRCSPRSGDLSVYWYQQSLDQGLQFLIQYYNGEERAKGNILERFSAQQFPDLHSELNLSSLELGDSALYFCASSVGGRGPYEQYFGPGTRLTVT.

This clonotype was recorded many times. The rearrangement uses TRBV7-2 and TRBJ2-3; 9 positions match TRBD2. Trimming at V came to 1 base and at J to 2 bases, leaving 10 bases not matched to a gene. Per the germline V gene, CDR1 is SGHTA and CDR2 is FQGNSA. This CDR3 is 18 amino acids long. The CDR3 region is CASSLDLGLAGPTDTQYF. CDR3 DNA sequence: TGTGCCAGCAGCTTAGATTTAGGGCTAGCGGGGCCCACAGATACGCAGTATTTT.

This clonotype was seen at least ten times. This chain connects TRBV11-2 to TRBJ2-7; D remains ambiguous. Germline assignment: CDR1 SGHAT and CDR2 FQNNGV. V lost 5 bases and J lost 7, with 15 bases in between. The CDR3 runs to 13 residues. CDR3: CASSPPRYPEQYF. Here the CDR3 DNA reads TGTGCCAGCAGCCCCCCTCGCTACCCGGAGCAGTACTTC. Variable domain in full (rest from reference TRBV11-2 and TRBJ2-7): EAGVAQSPRYKIIEKRQSVAFWCNPISGHATLYWYQQILGQGPKLLIQFQNNGVVDDSQLPKDRFSAERLKGVDSTLKIQPAKLEDSAVYLCASSPPRYPEQYFGPGTRLTVT.

The chain combines TRBV27 with TRBJ2-7; D could derive from TRBD1 or TRBD2 (5 bases each). The CDR3 loop spans 14 amino acids. Per germline, CDR1 MNHEY and CDR2 SMNVEV (reference sequence). Trimming left V 5 bases short and J 3 bases short, with 14 bases between. The CDR3 sequence: CASSAGTVIYEQYF. CDR3 in DNA: TGTGCCAGCAGTGCAGGGACGGTAATCTACGAGCAGTACTTC.

This clonotype was found many times. This sequence joins TRBV20-1 and TRBJ2-4, with 7 bases lining up with TRBD2. Germline loops: CDR1 DFQATT, CDR2 SNEGSKA (reference sequence). Germline trimming cut 3 bases from V and 0 bases from J; bases unmatched to any gene: 8. CDR3 length: 16 residues. The CDR3 nucleotides read TGCAGTGCTAGTGGGCTAGCGGAGCTAGCCAAAAACATTCAGTACTTC. It is translated as CSASGLAELAKNIQYF.

The J gene is TRBJ1-6, the V gene TRBV20-1; 7 bases align to TRBD1. This CDR3 has 14 residues. Germline V gene lookup returns CDR1 DFQATT and CDR2 SNEGSKA (reference sequence). V lost 6 bases and J lost 8; bases outside the gene matches: 10. This CDR3 reads CSAPSRDRYSPLHF. CDR3 in DNA: TGCAGTGCCCCAAGCCGGGACAGATATTCACCCCTCCACTTT.

Ten or more counts support this clonotype. The chain uses TRBV4-2 and TRBJ2-5; 12 bases are a match to TRBD2. With 1 base clipped from V and 3 bases from J, the junction kept 6 bases outside the gene matches. The CDR3 length is 17 residues. CDR1 and CDR2 from the germline V gene are LGHNA and YNFKEQ. CDR3 DNA sequence: TGTGCCAGCAGCCAAGCAGCTAGCGGGAGGGCCGAAGAGACCCAGTACTTC. It translates to CASSQAASGRAEETQYF.

The chain links TRBV6-5 to TRBJ1-3; no definite D call. CDR1 and CDR2 from the germline V gene are MNHEY and SVGAGI. V lost 8 bases, J lost 0 bases, and 8 bases lay in between. The CDR3 contains 13 residues. The CDR3 nucleotides read TGTGCCAGCGGAAGGAACTCTGGAAACACCATATATTTT. Its protein product is CASGRNSGNTIYF.

This clonotype was seen a handful of times. The V gene is TRBV7-8, the J gene TRBJ2-7, with D unclear. This CDR3 contains 13 residues. The V and J ends lost 3 bases and 5 bases respectively, with 11 bases between them. Germline loops: CDR1 SGHVS, CDR2 FQNEAQ. The CDR3 nucleotides are TGTGCCAGCAGCTTGGCTAGTGCCCACGAGCAGTACTTC. This translates into CASSLASAHEQYF.

The chain carries TRBV4-2 and TRBJ1-4; D not resolved. V lost 1 base to trimming and J lost 6 bases, with 15 bases between them. In germline, CDR1 is LGHNA, CDR2 YNFKEQ. CDR3 length: 16 amino acids. CDR3 protein: CASSQGEWGSDEKLFF. For the CDR3, the DNA is TGTGCCAGCAGCCAAGGGGAGTGGGGTTCTGATGAAAAACTGTTTTTT.

Ten or more counts support this clonotype. The rearrangement uses TRBV12-3 or TRBV12-4 and TRBJ2-5, with D possibly TRBD1 on 6 matching bases. This CDR3 is built from 14 residues. V was trimmed by 3 bases and J by 5 bases, leaving 13 bases between them. In DNA, the CDR3 is TGTGCCAGCAGTTTTACCAGGGGTGACGAGACCCAGTACTTC. Encoded protein: CASSFTRGDETQYF.

In its sample, this clonotype was seen many times. The V gene is TRBV18, the J gene TRBJ1-1, with D perhaps matching TRBD1 (6 bases). The CDR3 is 14 residues long. Germline V gene sequence: CDR1 KGHSH, CDR2 LQKENI. V shed 3 bases and J shed 5 bases, with 13 bases lying between them. The DNA for the CDR3 is TGTGCCAGCTCACCGCAACAGGGTTGGACTGAAGCTTTCTTT. Translation: CASSPQQGWTEAFF.

Many counts were recorded for this clonotype. The rearrangement uses TRBV20-1 and TRBJ1-1; a possible D gene is TRBD1 (6 bases). The length of the CDR3 is 13 residues. The V gene lost 3 bases and the J gene lost 0 bases, with 8 bases spanning the gap. The V gene's germline CDR1 is DFQATT and CDR2 SNEGSKA (reference sequence). CDR3: CSARHRVNTEAFF. The CDR3 coding sequence is TGCAGTGCTAGGCACAGGGTGAACACTGAAGCTTTCTTT.

The rearrangement joins TRBV12-3 or TRBV12-4 to TRBJ1-6, with TRBD1 as a possible D gene (5 bases). Trimming removed 6 bases at V and 7 bases at J, with 22 bases between. The CDR3 is 17 residues long. The CDR3 coding sequence is TGTGCCAGCAGCCCGATAAGCCAGGGCGATTGGAATTCACCCCTCCACTTT. Its translation is CASSPISQGDWNSPLHF.

There are many counts of this clonotype. V gene TRBV6-6 combines with J gene TRBJ1-1, with a tentative D call TRBD1 (5 bases). CDR3 length: 15 amino acids. Germline V lookup: CDR1 MNHNY, CDR2 SVGAGI (reference sequence). V dropped 6 bases and J dropped 8 bases, with 22 bases sitting between them. The CDR3, as DNA: TGTGCCAGCAGCGGGTTGACACAGGTGGTCTTGGAAGCTTTCTTT. It encodes CASSGLTQVVLEAFF.

This clonotype came up many times. The rearrangement links TRBV13 to TRBJ2-7; 7 bases map to TRBD2. V gave up 5 bases and J gave up 0 bases; unmatched junction bases: 4. Germline CDR1 PRHDT, CDR2 FYEKMQ (reference sequence). The CDR3 totals 14 residues. CDR3 residues: CASSPWTSSYEQYF. In DNA form, the CDR3 reads TGTGCCAGCAGCCCATGGACTAGCTCCTACGAGCAGTACTTC.

This clonotype was counted a few times. The chain uses TRBV9 and TRBJ1-3; the D gene is possibly TRBD1 (6 bases). The V end was cut by 0 bases, the J end by 0 bases, with 19 bases between. The germline gives CDR1 SGDLS, CDR2 YYNGEE. The CDR3 has 19 residues. CDR3 in amino acids: CASSVDGDKNVRSGNTIYF. CDR3 nucleotides: TGTGCCAGCAGCGTAGACGGGGACAAAAACGTTCGCTCTGGAAACACCATATATTTT.

The table lists this clonotype with many counts. The chain has TRBV20-1 and TRBJ1-5, with D perhaps TRBD1 (5 bases). CDR1 and CDR2 from the germline V gene are DFQATT and SNEGSKA (reference sequence). The V gene lost 4 bases and the J gene lost 2 bases, with 18 bases spanning the gap. The CDR3 loop spans 16 amino acids. CDR3 residues: CSAMGPQVIGNQPQHF. The CDR3, as DNA: TGCAGTGCTATGGGCCCACAGGTAATTGGCAATCAGCCCCAGCATTTT.

The rearrangement links TRBV6-5 to TRBJ2-3; TRBD1 matches at 7 bases. CDR3 length: 16 amino acids. CDR1 MNHEY and CDR2 SVGAGI come from the germline V gene. After removal of 0 bases from V and 5 bases from J, the junction contained 8 bases not matched to a gene. CDR3 residues: CASSYSQGTGGDTQYF. The CDR3 bases are TGTGCCAGCAGTTACTCACAGGGGACGGGCGGAGATACGCAGTATTTT.

The chain couples TRBV27 to TRBJ1-4, with D perhaps matching TRBD1 (6 bases). This CDR3 comprises 14 residues. Germline lookup yields CDR1 MNHEY and CDR2 SMNVEV (reference sequence). Deletions cut 5 bases from V and 4 bases from J, with 11 bases between. The CDR3 DNA reads TGTGCCAGCAGTAGGACAGTCGGTAATGAAAAACTGTTTTTT. Translation: CASSRTVGNEKLFF.

This clonotype came up many times. J is TRBJ2-1 and V is TRBV7-6; the match to TRBD2 covers 8 bases. CDR1 SGHVS and CDR2 FNYEAQ come from the germline V gene. J lost 5 bases, V lost 6 bases, and 6 bases had no gene match. The CDR3 is 14 residues long. The CDR3 bases are TGTGCCAGCAGAGGTCTAGCGGGTCACAATGAGCAGTTCTTC. This gives the protein CASRGLAGHNEQFF.

The rearrangement links TRBV7-8 to TRBJ2-2, with 7 bases aligning to TRBD2. The CDR3 is 15 residues long. Per the germline V gene, CDR1 is SGHVS and CDR2 is FQNEAQ. V trimming: 7 bases; J trimming: 6 bases; junction bases outside the gene matches: 11. Here the CDR3 reads CASTRGGDVSGELFF. The CDR3 nucleotides read TGTGCCAGCACTAGGGGAGGGGACGTATCCGGGGAGCTGTTTTTT.

The J gene is TRBJ2-1, the V gene TRBV5-1, with 7 bases matching TRBD1. V shed 4 bases and J 8 bases; nucleotides not matched to a gene: 6. Germline-derived CDR1 and CDR2 are SGHRS and YFSETQ. The CDR3 is made up of 13 amino acids. CDR3 amino acids: CASSPGQSHEQFF. The CDR3 DNA reads as TGCGCCAGCAGCCCGGGACAGTCCCATGAGCAGTTCTTC.

This clonotype was counted only a few times. The V call is TRBV6-1, the J call TRBJ1-6; D call uncertain. The CDR3 length is 13 residues. Germline V lookup: CDR1 MNHNS, CDR2 SASEGT. V lost 6 bases, J lost 6 bases, and 9 bases lay in between. The CDR3 spells CASRTDPNSPLHF. CDR3 bases: TGTGCCAGCAGAACGGACCCTAATTCACCCCTCCACTTT.

This sequence joins TRBV2 and TRBJ1-1; tentative D call: TRBD1 (5 bases). Between the trimmed V and J ends, which lost 6 bases and 3 bases, there was a span of 14 bases. The CDR3 sequence is 14 residues long. Germline V lookup: CDR1 SNHLY, CDR2 FYNNEI. The CDR3 sequence is CASRGVRGDTEAFF. The DNA of the CDR3 is TGTGCCAGCAGGGGGGTGAGGGGTGACACTGAAGCTTTCTTT.

The table lists this clonotype with a few counts. J is TRBJ1-1 and V is TRBV3-1; 7 bases are a match to TRBD1. V shed 7 bases and J 4 bases; nucleotides not matched to a gene: 6. From germline, CDR1 is LGHDT and CDR2 YNNKEL (reference sequence). The CDR3 loop spans 13 amino acids. The CDR3 sequence: CASTITGATEAFF. In nucleotides, the CDR3 is TGTGCCAGCACCATCACAGGGGCCACTGAAGCTTTCTTT. Combining the CDR3 with reference TRBV3-1 and TRBJ1-1 gives the whole variable domain DTAVSQTPKYLVTQMGNDKSIKCEQNLGHDTMYWYKQDSKKFLKIMFSYNNKELIINETVPNRFSPKSPDKAHLNLHINSLELGDSAVYFCASTITGATEAFFGQGTRLTVV.

The chain carries TRBV20-1 and TRBJ1-5; no clear D. Per germline, CDR1 DFQATT and CDR2 SNEGSKA (reference sequence). V was pared by 5 bases and J by 6 bases, with 17 bases between. The CDR3 has 14 residues. CDR3 nucleotides: TGCAGTGCTCGCTGGCGGGGATCTGGTCAGCCCCAGCATTTT. It specifies CSARWRGSGQPQHF.

This clonotype was observed many times. This rearrangement joins TRBV5-1 to TRBJ2-3; D may be TRBD1 (6 bases). Germline values: CDR1 SGHRS, CDR2 YFSETQ. This CDR3 spans 15 amino acids. V dropped 2 bases and J dropped 2 bases, with 12 bases sitting between them. This CDR3 reads CASSLQGVDTDTQYF. The CDR3 DNA reads TGCGCCAGCAGCTTACAGGGAGTCGACACAGATACGCAGTATTTT.

This clonotype was seen a handful of times. This chain joins TRBV24-1 and TRBJ2-7; unclear D gene. Trimming took 9 bases from V and 2 from J, leaving 7 bases between them. Germline loops: CDR1 KGHDR, CDR2 SFDVKD. This CDR3 is built from 11 residues. CDR3 sequence (DNA): TGTGCCACCCTCAGGACCTACGAGCAGTACTTC. Residues: CATLRTYEQYF.

Only a few counts were recorded for this clonotype. The chain carries TRBV4-1 and TRBJ1-1; 9 bases map to TRBD1. Trimming at V came to 8 bases and at J to 4 bases, leaving 8 bases not matched to a gene. The CDR3 totals 14 residues. Germline CDR1 MGHRA, CDR2 YSYEKL. CDR3 protein: CASRGTGSATEAFF. For the CDR3, the DNA is TGCGCCAGCCGCGGGACAGGGTCGGCCACTGAAGCTTTCTTT.

This clonotype was detected many times. The chain has TRBV6-1 and TRBJ2-5, with TRBD2 identical over 9 bases. There are 15 residues in the CDR3. V was pared by 4 bases and J by 5 bases, with 8 bases of the junction left unmatched. Germline CDR1 MNHNS, CDR2 SASEGT. CDR3 DNA: TGTGCCAGCAGTGGGCTTAGCGGGGGCCGTGAGACCCAGTACTTC. Its protein is CASSGLSGGRETQYF.